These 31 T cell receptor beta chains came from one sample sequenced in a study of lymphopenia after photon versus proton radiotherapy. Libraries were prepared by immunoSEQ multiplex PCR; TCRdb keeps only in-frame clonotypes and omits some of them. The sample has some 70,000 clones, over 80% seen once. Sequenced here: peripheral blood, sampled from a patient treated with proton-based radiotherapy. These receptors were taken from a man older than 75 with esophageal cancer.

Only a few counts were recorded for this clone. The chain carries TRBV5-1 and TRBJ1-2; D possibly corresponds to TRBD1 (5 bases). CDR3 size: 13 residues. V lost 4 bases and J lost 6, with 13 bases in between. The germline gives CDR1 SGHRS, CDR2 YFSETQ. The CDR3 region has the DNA TGCGCCAGCAGCCCCGGGGGAGGTGATGGCTACACCTTC. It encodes CASSPGGGDGYTF.

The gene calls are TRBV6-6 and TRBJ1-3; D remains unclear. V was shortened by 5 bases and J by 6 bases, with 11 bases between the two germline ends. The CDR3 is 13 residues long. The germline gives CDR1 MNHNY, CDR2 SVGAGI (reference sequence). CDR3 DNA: TGTGCCAGCAGTCAACCGGGATTAAACACCATATATTTT. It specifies CASSQPGLNTIYF.

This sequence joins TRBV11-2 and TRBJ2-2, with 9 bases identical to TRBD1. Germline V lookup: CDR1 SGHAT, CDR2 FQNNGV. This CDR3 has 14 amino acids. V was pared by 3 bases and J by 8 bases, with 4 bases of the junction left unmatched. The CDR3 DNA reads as TGTGCCAGCAGCTTTACAGGGGGCGAAGGGGAGCTGTTTTTT. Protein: CASSFTGGEGELFF.

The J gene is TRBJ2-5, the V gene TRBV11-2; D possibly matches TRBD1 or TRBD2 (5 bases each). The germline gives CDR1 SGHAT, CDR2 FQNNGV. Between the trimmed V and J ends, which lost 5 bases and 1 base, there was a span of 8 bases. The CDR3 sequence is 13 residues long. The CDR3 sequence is CASSPGAQETQYF. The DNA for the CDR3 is TGTGCCAGCAGCCCCGGGGCCCAAGAGACCCAGTACTTC. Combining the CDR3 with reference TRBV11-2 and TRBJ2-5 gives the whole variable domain EAGVAQSPRYKIIEKRQSVAFWCNPISGHATLYWYQQILGQGPKLLIQFQNNGVVDDSQLPKDRFSAERLKGVDSTLKIQPAKLEDSAVYLCASSPGAQETQYFGPGTRLLVL.

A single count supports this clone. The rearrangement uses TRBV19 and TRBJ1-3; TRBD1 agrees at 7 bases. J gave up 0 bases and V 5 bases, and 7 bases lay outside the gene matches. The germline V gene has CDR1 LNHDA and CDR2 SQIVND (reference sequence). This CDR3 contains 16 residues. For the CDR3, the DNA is TGTGCCAGTAGTGCTGACAGGGATTCCTCTGGAAACACCATATATTTT. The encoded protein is CASSADRDSSGNTIYF. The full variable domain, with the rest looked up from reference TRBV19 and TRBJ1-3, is DGGITQSPKYLFRKEGQNVTLSCEQNLNHDAMYWYRQDPGQGLRLIYYSQIVNDFQKGDIAEGYSVSREKKESFPLTVTSAQKNPTAFYLCASSADRDSSGNTIYFGEGSWLTVV.

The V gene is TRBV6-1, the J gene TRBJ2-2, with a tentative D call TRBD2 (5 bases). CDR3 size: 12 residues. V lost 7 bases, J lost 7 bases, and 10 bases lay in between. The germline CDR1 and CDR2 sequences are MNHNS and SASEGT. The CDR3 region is CASKREHGELFF. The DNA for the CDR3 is TGTGCCAGCAAGAGGGAACACGGGGAGCTGTTTTTT.

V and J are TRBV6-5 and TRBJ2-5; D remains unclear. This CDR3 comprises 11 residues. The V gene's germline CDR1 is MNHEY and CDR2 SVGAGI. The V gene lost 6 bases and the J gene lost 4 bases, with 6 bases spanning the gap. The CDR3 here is CASRDGETQYF. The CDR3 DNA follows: TGTGCCAGCAGGGACGGAGAGACCCAGTACTTC.

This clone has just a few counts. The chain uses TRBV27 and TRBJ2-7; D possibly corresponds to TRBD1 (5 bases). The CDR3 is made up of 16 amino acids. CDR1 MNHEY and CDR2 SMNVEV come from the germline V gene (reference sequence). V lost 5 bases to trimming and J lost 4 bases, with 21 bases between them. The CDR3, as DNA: TGTGCCAGCAGTAAAAGTTTCCAGGGTTTCCATTACGAGCAGTACTTC. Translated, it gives CASSKSFQGFHYEQYF.

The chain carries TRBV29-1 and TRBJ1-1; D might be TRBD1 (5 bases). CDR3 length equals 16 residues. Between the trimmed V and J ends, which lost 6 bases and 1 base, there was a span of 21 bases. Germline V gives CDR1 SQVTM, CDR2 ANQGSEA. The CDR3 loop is CSVRQGLVWRNTEAFF. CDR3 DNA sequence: TGCAGCGTCCGGCAGGGTCTTGTTTGGCGGAACACTGAAGCTTTCTTT.

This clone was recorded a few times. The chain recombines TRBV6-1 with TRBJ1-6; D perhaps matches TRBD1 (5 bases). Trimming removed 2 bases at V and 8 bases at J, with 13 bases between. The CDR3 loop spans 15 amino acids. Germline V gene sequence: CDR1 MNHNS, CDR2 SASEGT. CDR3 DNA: TGTGCCAGCAGTGAAATGGAGGGGACCTATTCACCCCTCCACTTT. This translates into CASSEMEGTYSPLHF.

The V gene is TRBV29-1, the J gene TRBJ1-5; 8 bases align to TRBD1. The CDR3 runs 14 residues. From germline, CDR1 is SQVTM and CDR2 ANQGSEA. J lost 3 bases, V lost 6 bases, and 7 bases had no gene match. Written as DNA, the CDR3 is TGCAGCGTATCCGAGGACAGGGACAATCAGCCCCAGCATTTT. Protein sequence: CSVSEDRDNQPQHF.

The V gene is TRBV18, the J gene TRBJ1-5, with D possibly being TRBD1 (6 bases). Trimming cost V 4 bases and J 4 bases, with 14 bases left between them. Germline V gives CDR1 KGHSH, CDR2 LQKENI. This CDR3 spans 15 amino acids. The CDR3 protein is CASSLGTMGNQPQHF. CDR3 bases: TGTGCCAGCTCACTAGGGACAATGGGAAATCAGCCCCAGCATTTT.

This CDR3 is CASSSDLLIMNTEAFF. CDR3 coding DNA: TGTGCCAGCAGTTCGGACCTTTTGATTATGAACACTGAAGCTTTCTTT. The V gene is TRBV28, the J gene TRBJ1-1; no clear D gene. Trimming removed 4 bases from V and 0 bases from J, with 15 bases in between. The CDR3 runs 16 residues. The germline V gene has CDR1 MDHEN and CDR2 SYDVKM. Looking up the rest from reference TRBV28 and TRBJ1-1 gives the full variable domain: DVKVTQSSRYLVKRTGEKVFLECVQDMDHENMFWYRQDPGLGLRLIYFSYDVKMKEKGDIPEGYSVSREKKERFSLILESASTNQTSMYLCASSSDLLIMNTEAFFGQGTRLTVV.

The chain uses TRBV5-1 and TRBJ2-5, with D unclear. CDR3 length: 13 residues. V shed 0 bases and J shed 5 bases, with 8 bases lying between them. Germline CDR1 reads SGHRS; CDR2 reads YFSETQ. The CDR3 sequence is CASSLAGWETQYF. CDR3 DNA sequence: TGCGCCAGCAGCTTGGCGGGTTGGGAGACCCAGTACTTC. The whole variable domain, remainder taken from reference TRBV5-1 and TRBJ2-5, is KAGVTQTPRYLIKTRGQQVTLSCSPISGHRSVSWYQQTPGQGLQFLFEYFSETQRNKGNFPGRFSGRQFSNSRSEMNVSTLELGDSALYLCASSLAGWETQYFGPGTRLLVL.

Written as DNA, the CDR3 is TGTGCCAGTAGGAAGAACCGGACTAGCGGGAGAGGCTACAATGAGCAGTTCTTC. It is translated as CASRKNRTSGRGYNEQFF. This chain uses TRBV19 with TRBJ2-1, with 13 positions matching TRBD2. The germline CDR1 and CDR2 sequences are LNHDA and SQIVND (reference sequence). The V segment lost 6 bases and the J segment 3 bases; nucleotides outside the gene matches: 11. The length of the CDR3 is 18 residues.

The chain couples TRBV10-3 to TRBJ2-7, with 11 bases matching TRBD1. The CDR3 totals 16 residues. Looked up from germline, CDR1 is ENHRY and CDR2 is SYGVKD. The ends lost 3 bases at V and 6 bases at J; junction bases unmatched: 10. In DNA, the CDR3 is TGTGCCATCAGTGAATCGAGGACAGGGGGCATGGGCGAGCAGTACTTC. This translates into CAISESRTGGMGEQYF.

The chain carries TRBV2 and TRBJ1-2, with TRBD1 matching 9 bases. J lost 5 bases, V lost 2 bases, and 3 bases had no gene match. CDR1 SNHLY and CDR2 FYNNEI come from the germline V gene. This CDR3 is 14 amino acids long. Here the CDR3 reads CASSEIGQGYGYTF. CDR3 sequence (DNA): TGTGCCAGCAGTGAAATAGGACAGGGGTATGGCTACACCTTC.

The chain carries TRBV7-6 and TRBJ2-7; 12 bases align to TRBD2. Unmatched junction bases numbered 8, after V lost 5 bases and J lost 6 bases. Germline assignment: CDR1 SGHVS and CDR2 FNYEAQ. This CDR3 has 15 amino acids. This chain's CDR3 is CASSPRLAGEFEQYF. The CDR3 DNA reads TGTGCCAGCAGCCCTCGACTAGCGGGAGAGTTCGAGCAGTACTTC.

This chain's CDR3 is CAWQVWAASYNEQFF. CDR3 DNA sequence: TGTGCCTGGCAAGTATGGGCAGCCTCCTACAATGAGCAGTTCTTC. The V gene is TRBV30, the J gene TRBJ2-1; D is uncertain. Per the germline V gene, CDR1 is GTSNPN and CDR2 is SVGIG (reference sequence). The CDR3 consists of 15 residues. V gave up 5 bases and J gave up 0 bases, with 14 bases separating them.

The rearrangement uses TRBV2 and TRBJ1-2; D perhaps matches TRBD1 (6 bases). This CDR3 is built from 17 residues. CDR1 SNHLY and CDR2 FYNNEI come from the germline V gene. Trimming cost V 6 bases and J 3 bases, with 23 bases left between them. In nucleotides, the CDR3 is TGTGCCAGCAGCGACCCCTTACAGGGCGAGGTGGACTATGGCTACACCTTC. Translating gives CASSDPLQGEVDYGYTF.

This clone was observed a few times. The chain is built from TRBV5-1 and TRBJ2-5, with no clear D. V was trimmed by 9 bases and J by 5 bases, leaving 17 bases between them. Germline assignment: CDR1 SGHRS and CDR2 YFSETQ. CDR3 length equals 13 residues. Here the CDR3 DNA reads TGCGCCACCGCCACGGGCCTTGCTGAGACCCAGTACTTC. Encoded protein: CATATGLAETQYF.

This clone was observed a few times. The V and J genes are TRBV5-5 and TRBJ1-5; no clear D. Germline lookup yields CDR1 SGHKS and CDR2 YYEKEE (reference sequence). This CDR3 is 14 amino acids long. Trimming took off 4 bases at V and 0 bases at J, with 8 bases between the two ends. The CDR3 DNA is TGTGCCAGCAGCCCGATCCATAGCAATCAGCCCCAGCATTTT. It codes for CASSPIHSNQPQHF.

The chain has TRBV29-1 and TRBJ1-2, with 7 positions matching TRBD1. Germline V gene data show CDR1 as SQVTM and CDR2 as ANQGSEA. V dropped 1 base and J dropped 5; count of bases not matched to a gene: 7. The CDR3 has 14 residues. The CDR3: CSVEGTGGGYGYTF. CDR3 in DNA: TGCAGCGTTGAAGGGACAGGAGGGGGGTATGGCTACACCTTC.

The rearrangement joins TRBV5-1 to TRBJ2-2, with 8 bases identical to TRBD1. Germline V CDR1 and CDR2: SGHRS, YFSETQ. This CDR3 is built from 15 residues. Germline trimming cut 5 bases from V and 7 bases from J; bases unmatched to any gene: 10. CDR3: CASRTWTGSGGELFF. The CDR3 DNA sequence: TGCGCCAGCAGGACCTGGACAGGGAGCGGCGGGGAGCTGTTTTTT.

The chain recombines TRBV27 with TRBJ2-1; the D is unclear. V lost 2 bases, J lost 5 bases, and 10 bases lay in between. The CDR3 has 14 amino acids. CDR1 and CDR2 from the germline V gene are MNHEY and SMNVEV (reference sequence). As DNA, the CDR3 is TGTGCCAGCAGTTTAATGGCCATCCACAATGAGCAGTTCTTC. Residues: CASSLMAIHNEQFF.

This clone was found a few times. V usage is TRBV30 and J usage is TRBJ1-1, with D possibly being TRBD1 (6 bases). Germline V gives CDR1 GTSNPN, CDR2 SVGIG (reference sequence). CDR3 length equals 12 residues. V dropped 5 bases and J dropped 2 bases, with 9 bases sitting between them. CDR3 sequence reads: CAWGQPNTEAFF. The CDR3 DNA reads TGTGCCTGGGGACAGCCAAACACTGAAGCTTTCTTT.

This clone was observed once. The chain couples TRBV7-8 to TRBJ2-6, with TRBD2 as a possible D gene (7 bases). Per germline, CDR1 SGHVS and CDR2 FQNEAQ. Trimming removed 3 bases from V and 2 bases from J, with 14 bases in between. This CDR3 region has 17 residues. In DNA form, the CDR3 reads TGTGCCAGCAGCTTTGGGTCGGGGGGCGCTGGGGCCAACGTCCTGACTTTC. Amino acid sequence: CASSFGSGGAGANVLTF.

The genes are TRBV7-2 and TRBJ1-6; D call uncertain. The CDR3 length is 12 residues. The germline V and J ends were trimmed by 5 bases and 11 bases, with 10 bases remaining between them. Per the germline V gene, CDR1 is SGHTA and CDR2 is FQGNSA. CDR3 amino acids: CASSPGNPPLHF. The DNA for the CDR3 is TGTGCCAGCAGCCCCGGGAATCCACCCCTCCACTTT.

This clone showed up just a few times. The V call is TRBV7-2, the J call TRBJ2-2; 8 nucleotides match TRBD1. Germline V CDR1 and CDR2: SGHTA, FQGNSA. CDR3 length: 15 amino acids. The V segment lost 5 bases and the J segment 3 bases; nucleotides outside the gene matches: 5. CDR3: CASSAQGADTGELFF. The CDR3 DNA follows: TGTGCCAGCAGCGCCCAGGGGGCGGACACCGGGGAGCTGTTTTTT.

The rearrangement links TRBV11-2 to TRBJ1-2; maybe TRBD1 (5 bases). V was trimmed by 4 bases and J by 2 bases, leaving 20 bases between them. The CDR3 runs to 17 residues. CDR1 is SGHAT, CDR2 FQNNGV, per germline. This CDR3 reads CASSSPRGREGNYGYTF. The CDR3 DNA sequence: TGTGCCAGCAGCTCACCTCGGGGACGGGAGGGGAACTATGGCTACACCTTC. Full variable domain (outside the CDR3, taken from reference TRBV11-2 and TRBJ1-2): EAGVAQSPRYKIIEKRQSVAFWCNPISGHATLYWYQQILGQGPKLLIQFQNNGVVDDSQLPKDRFSAERLKGVDSTLKIQPAKLEDSAVYLCASSSPRGREGNYGYTFGSGTRLTVV.

The CDR3 DNA sequence: TGCGCCAGCAGCTCGCGGGGGAGCTACACAGATACGCAGTATTTT. It specifies CASSSRGSYTDTQYF. The chain links TRBV5-1 to TRBJ2-3; 7 nucleotides align to TRBD2. CDR1 and CDR2 (germline): SGHRS, YFSETQ. The CDR3 has 15 residues. Trimming at V came to 3 bases and at J to 2 bases, leaving 6 bases not matched to a gene.